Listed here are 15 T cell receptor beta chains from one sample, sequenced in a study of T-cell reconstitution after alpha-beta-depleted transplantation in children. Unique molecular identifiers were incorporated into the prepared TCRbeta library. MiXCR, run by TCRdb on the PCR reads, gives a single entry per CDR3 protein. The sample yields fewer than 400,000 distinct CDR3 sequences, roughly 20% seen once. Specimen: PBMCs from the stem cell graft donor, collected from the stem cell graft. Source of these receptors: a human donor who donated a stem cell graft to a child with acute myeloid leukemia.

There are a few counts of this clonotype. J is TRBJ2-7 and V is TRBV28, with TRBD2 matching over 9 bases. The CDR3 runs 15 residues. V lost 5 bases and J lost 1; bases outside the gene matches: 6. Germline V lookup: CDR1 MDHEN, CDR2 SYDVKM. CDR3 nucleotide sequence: TGTGCCAGCAGTCCGGGACTAGCACAATCCTACGAGCAGTACTTC. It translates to CASSPGLAQSYEQYF.

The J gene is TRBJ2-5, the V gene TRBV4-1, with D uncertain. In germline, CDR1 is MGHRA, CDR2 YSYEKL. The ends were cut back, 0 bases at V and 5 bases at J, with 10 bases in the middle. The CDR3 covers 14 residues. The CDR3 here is CASSQDSEMETQYF. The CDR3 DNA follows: TGCGCCAGCAGCCAAGATTCAGAGATGGAGACCCAGTACTTC.

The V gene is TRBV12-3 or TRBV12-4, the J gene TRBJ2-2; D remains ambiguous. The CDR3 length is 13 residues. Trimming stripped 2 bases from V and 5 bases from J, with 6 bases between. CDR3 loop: CASSLLVTGELFF. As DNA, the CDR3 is TGTGCCAGCAGTTTACTCGTTACCGGGGAGCTGTTTTTT.

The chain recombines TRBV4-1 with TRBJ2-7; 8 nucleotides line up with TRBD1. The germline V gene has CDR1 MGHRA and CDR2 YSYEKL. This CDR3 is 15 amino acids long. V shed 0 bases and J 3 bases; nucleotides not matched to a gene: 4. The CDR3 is CASSQEKGQGYEQYF. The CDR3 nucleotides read TGCGCCAGCAGCCAAGAGAAAGGACAGGGCTACGAGCAGTACTTC.

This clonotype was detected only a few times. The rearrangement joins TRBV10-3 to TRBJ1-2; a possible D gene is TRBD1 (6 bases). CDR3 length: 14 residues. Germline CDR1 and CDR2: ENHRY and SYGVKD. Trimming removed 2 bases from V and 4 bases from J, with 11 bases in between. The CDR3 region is CAISEHRVPYGYTF. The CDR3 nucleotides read TGTGCCATCAGTGAGCACAGGGTTCCCTATGGCTACACCTTC.

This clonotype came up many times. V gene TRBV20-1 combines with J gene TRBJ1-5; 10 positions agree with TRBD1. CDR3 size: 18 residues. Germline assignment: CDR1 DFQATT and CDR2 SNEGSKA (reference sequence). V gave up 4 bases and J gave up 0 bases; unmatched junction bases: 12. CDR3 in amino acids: CSAKETGGRRYSNQPQHF. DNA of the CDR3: TGCAGTGCTAAGGAGACAGGGGGCCGAAGATATAGCAATCAGCCCCAGCATTTT.

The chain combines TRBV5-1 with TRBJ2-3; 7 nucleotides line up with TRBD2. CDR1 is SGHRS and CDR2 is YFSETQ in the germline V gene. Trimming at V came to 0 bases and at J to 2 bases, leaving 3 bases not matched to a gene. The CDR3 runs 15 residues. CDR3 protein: CASSLGAGDTDTQYF. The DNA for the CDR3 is TGCGCCAGCAGCTTGGGCGCGGGAGACACAGATACGCAGTATTTT.

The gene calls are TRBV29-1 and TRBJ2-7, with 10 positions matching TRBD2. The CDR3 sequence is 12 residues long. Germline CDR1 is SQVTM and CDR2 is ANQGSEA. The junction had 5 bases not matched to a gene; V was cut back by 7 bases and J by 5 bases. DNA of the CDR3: TGCAGCGCCTGCCTAGCGGGAGACGAGCAGTACTTC. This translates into CSACLAGDEQYF.

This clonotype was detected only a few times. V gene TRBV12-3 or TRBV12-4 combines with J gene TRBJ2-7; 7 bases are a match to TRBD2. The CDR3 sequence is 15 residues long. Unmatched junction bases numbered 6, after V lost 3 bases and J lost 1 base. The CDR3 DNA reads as TGTGCCAGCAGTTTTTCTAGCGGATTATCCTACGAGCAGTACTTC. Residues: CASSFSSGLSYEQYF.

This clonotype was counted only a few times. CDR3 sequence: CASSSGLAGPKSPYEQYF. CDR3 coding DNA: TGTGCCAGCAGTTCAGGACTAGCGGGACCTAAATCACCCTACGAGCAGTACTTC. This sequence joins TRBV6-5 and TRBJ2-7; TRBD2 aligns across 12 bases. The germline V gene encodes CDR1 MNHEY and CDR2 SVGAGI. Trimming took 4 bases from V and 2 from J; bases not matched to a gene: 12. This CDR3 is built from 18 residues.

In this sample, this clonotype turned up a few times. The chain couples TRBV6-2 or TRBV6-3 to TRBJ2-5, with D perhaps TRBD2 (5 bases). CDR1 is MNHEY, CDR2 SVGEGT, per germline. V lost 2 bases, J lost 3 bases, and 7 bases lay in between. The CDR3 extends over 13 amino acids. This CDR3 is CASSYGAEETQYF. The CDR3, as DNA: TGTGCCAGCAGTTACGGAGCGGAAGAGACCCAGTACTTC.

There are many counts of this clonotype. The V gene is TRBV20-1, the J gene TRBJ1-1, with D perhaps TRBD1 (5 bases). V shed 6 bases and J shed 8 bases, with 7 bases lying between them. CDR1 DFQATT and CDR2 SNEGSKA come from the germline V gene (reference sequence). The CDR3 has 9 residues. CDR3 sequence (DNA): TGCAGTGCGCGGACAGAAGCTTTCTTT. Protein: CSARTEAFF.

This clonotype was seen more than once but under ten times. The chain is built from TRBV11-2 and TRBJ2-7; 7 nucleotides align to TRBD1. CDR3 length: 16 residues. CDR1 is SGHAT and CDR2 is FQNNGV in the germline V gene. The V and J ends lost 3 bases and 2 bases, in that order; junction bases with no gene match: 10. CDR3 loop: CASSFSVTQGAYEQYF. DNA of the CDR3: TGTGCCAGCAGCTTTAGTGTAACTCAGGGGGCCTACGAGCAGTACTTC. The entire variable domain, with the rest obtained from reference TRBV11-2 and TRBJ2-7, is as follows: EAGVAQSPRYKIIEKRQSVAFWCNPISGHATLYWYQQILGQGPKLLIQFQNNGVVDDSQLPKDRFSAERLKGVDSTLKIQPAKLEDSAVYLCASSFSVTQGAYEQYFGPGTRLTVT.

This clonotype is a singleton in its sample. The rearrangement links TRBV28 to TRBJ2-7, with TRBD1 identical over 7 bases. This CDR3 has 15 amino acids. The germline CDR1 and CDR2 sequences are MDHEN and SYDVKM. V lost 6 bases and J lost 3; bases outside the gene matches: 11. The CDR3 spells CASSFRGRGFYEQYF. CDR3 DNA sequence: TGTGCCAGCAGCTTTAGGGGCAGGGGGTTCTACGAGCAGTACTTC.

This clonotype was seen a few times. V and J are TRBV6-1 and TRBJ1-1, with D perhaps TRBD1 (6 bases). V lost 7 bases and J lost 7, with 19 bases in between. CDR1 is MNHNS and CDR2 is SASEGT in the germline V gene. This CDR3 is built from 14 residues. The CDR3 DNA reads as TGTGCCAGCAATGTGAGGACAGCAATGGGTGAAGCTTTCTTT. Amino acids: CASNVRTAMGEAFF.